The clone carrying this T cell receptor beta chain was counted ten times or more. Its cognate antigen is unknown. Study findings and constraints: Greatest tumor Treg TCR overlap was with tumor naive CD4+ cells. Tumor memory CD4+ T cell TCR gene usage clustered with blood and lymph node memory CD4+ cells and lymph node naive CD4+ cells.

Germline V gene sequence: CDR1 SGHTA, CDR2 FQGTGA. The junction had 11 bases not matched to a gene; V was cut back by 1 base and J by 3 bases. This CDR3 has 18 amino acids. Semi-nested PCR with Nested Universal Primer A followed constant-region reverse priming of full-length variable regions. TCRdb processed the 5' RACE reads anew with MiXCR; each CDR3 protein has one entry. The sample holds tens of thousands of distinct CDR3 sequences; roughly 22% are singletons and the top ten take roughly 4.5%. Tregs were sorted as CD4+CD25+CD127-/low cells. Sequencing used Tregs sorted from a lymph node. The TCR was taken from a female donor with breast cancer. The V gene is TRBV7-3, the J gene TRBJ2-1; 8 bases align to TRBD2. The CDR3 sequence: CASSLMASSGIYYNEQFF. DNA for the CDR3: TGTGCCAGCAGCTTAATGGCGAGTAGCGGGATTTACTACAATGAGCAGTTCTTC.